Listed here are 9 T cell receptor beta chains from one sample, sequenced in a study of beta chain features in type 1 diabetes. Study observations and caveats: Shortening that was moderate but significant affected the TCRB CDR3s of Type 1 diabetes patients in all four CD4+ subsets.

These receptors have no known antigen. TCRB transcripts that were expressed got sequenced, as all of the isolated RNA had been reverse transcribed. TCRdb's table, derived via immunoSEQ multiplex PCR, lists solely in-frame clones and lacks some. The top ten clones hold about 0.019% of a sample with 200,000 to 250,000 clones, approximately 15% of them seen once. Material: naive CD4+ T cells from blood. These receptors all stem from a man younger than 40 with type 1 diabetes.

This clone was seen only a few times. The genes are TRBV28 and TRBJ2-7, with D hard to call. Germline lookup yields CDR1 MDHEN and CDR2 SYDVKM. The CDR3 extends over 13 amino acids. Trimming shortened V by 2 bases and J by 2 bases, and 7 bases separated the two germline ends. The CDR3 here is CASSLQVPYEQYF. The CDR3 nucleotides are TGTGCCAGCAGTTTACAGGTCCCCTACGAGCAGTACTTC.

Only a few counts were recorded for this clone. The chain carries TRBV5-1 and TRBJ2-7, with 8 bases lining up with TRBD2. The CDR3 covers 15 residues. After removal of 0 bases from V and 2 bases from J, the junction contained 4 bases not matched to a gene. Germline V gene sequence: CDR1 SGHRS, CDR2 YFSETQ. The CDR3 sequence: CASSLAPGGPYEQYF. CDR3 sequence (DNA): TGCGCCAGCAGCTTGGCCCCGGGGGGGCCCTACGAGCAGTACTTC.

The chain couples TRBV5-1 to TRBJ2-3; a possible D gene is TRBD1 (5 bases). The CDR3 extends over 15 amino acids. Between the trimmed V and J ends, which lost 1 base and 6 bases, there was a span of 15 bases. Germline CDR1 SGHRS, CDR2 YFSETQ. CDR3 loop: CASSLQGAAADTQYF. The CDR3 bases are TGCGCCAGCAGCTTGCAGGGCGCCGCAGCTGATACGCAGTATTTT.

The chain's CDR3 is CAWQGTKNTEAFF. The CDR3 DNA follows: TGTGCCTGGCAGGGGACGAAGAACACTGAAGCTTTCTTT. The rearrangement uses TRBV30 and TRBJ1-1; a weak D match, TRBD1 (6 bases). Germline V gene data show CDR1 as GTSNPN and CDR2 as SVGIG (reference sequence). The CDR3 has 13 residues. Trimming pared 5 bases from V and 1 base from J, leaving 11 bases between.

This clone has only a few counts. This chain links TRBV5-4 with TRBJ2-3; a weak D match, TRBD1 (5 bases). The CDR3 covers 14 residues. From germline, CDR1 is SGHNT and CDR2 YYREEE (reference sequence). The V end was cut by 0 bases, the J end by 6 bases, with 11 bases between. CDR3 loop: CASSLAQGWDTQYF. The DNA for the CDR3 is TGTGCCAGCAGCTTGGCCCAGGGTTGGGATACGCAGTATTTT.

CDR3 nucleotide sequence: TGTGCCAGCAGCTTGGTAGAGAACACCGGGGAGCTGTTTTTT. This translates into CASSLVENTGELFF. The genes are TRBV5-6 and TRBJ2-2; D is ambiguous. The CDR3 length is 14 residues. Germline V lookup: CDR1 SGHDT, CDR2 YYEEEE. The germline V and J ends were trimmed by 0 bases and 1 base, with 4 bases remaining between them.

This clone occurred a few times. This chain links TRBV5-4 with TRBJ2-5; 7 positions match TRBD1. CDR3 size: 17 residues. The V segment lost 1 base and the J segment 5 bases; nucleotides outside the gene matches: 14. The V gene's germline CDR1 is SGHNT and CDR2 YYREEE (reference sequence). CDR3 amino acids: CASSLWGRTGQQETQYF. DNA of the CDR3: TGTGCCAGCAGCTTGTGGGGAAGGACAGGTCAACAGGAGACCCAGTACTTC.

The chain uses TRBV9 and TRBJ1-5, with 7 bases matching TRBD1. The V segment lost 3 bases and the J segment 2 bases; nucleotides outside the gene matches: 5. The CDR3 has 15 amino acids. The germline gives CDR1 SGDLS, CDR2 YYNGEE. DNA for the CDR3: TGTGCCAGCAGCGCCACCGGGACAGGCAATCAGCCCCAGCATTTT. As protein: CASSATGTGNQPQHF.

This clone was observed a few times. The chain employs TRBV5-1 and TRBJ2-2, with D possibly matching TRBD1 (5 bases). The germline gives CDR1 SGHRS, CDR2 YFSETQ. CDR3 length: 14 residues. Trimming left V 0 bases short and J 3 bases short, with 6 bases between. The DNA for the CDR3 is TGCGCCAGCAGCTTGGCCAGGGACACCGGGGAGCTGTTTTTT. Its protein product is CASSLARDTGELFF. Complete variable domain (other parts from reference TRBV5-1 and TRBJ2-2): KAGVTQTPRYLIKTRGQQVTLSCSPISGHRSVSWYQQTPGQGLQFLFEYFSETQRNKGNFPGRFSGRQFSNSRSEMNVSTLELGDSALYLCASSLARDTGELFFGEGSRLTVL.